This TCR beta chain was sequenced during a study of blood T cell repertoires in COVID-19. In the study overall: PBMCs, B-cell-depleted T cells, or T cells were the source of the cDNA or gDNA that made up the material.

Recruitment covered 20 to 25 US areas and drew participants whose ages spanned roughly 18 to 90 years. Each participant's cohort was designated according to participant-reported clinical history. In the case of this clone: Other nucleotide sequences from this sample produce the same CDR3.

Original methodology: Reference gene primer amplification yielded estimated nucleated cell counts. The table came from immunoSEQ multiplex PCR; TCRdb's copy has only in-frame clones and leaves some out. V and J calls and clone size are as listed in that table; D and trimming were resolved from the DNA. The sample comprises some 410,000 clones, 70% to 90% of which are singletons, and more than 0.85% rests with the top ten. The CDR3 covers 15 residues. The germline gives CDR1 SGHTA, CDR2 FQGTGA. The ends were cut back, 2 bases at V and 0 bases at J, with 9 bases in the middle. The origin of this receptor is a young woman with acute COVID-19. The specimen sequenced was PBMCs or T cells enriched from blood (not recorded which). This chain links TRBV7-3 with TRBJ2-3; possible D gene TRBD2, 5 bases. The CDR3 DNA sequence: TGTGCCAGCAGCTTACGAGGGTCTAGCACAGATACGCAGTATTTT. This gives the protein CASSLRGSSTDTQYF.